The entry below gives a single T cell receptor beta chain sequence along with its context. The junction shows a germline mismatch at one end, possibly a read error. Followed longitudinally, the Seattle patients had been enrolled during active infection. CDR1 is SGHRS, CDR2 YFSETQ, per germline. The CDR3 is 14 residues long. The entry originates in a study of blood T cell repertoires in COVID-19. Overall study context: PBMCs, B-cell-depleted T cells, or T cells provided the cDNA or gDNA that made up the material.

In the authors' workflow: Scientists estimated how many nucleated cells there were by amplifying reference gene primers. TCRdb's table, derived via immunoSEQ multiplex PCR, lists solely in-frame clones and lacks some. V, J and clone size derive from that table, while D and trimming were established from the DNA sequence. This sample carries roughly 250,000 clones, about four fifths of them seen once, and the ten largest clones take roughly 14%. The receptor's source is a person in their 70s with COVID-19, enrolled during active disease. V and J are TRBV5-1 and TRBJ2-4, with D possibly matching TRBD2 (5 bases). Sequenced material: peripheral blood. The CDR3 DNA reads as TGCGCCAGCAGCTTGGCGCTAGCCGAAAACATTCAGTACTTC. It codes for CASSLALAENIQYF. The whole variable domain, filled in from reference TRBV5-1 and TRBJ2-4, reads KAGVTQTPRYLIKTRGQQVTLSCSPISGHRSVSWYQQTPGQGLQFLFEYFSETQRNKGNFPGRFSGRQFSNSRSEMNVSTLELGDSALYLCASSLALAENIQYFGAGTRLSVL.